These 19 T cell receptor beta chains came from one sample sequenced in a study of OX40 agonist ivuxolimab in advanced cancers. The receptor library was made with the immunoSEQ multiplex PCR assay. TCRdb re-hosts the immuneACCESS table, in-frame sequences only. Its copies lack some clones; in the studies checked, an unresolved V gene accounts for under half of them, and the cause for the rest is not known. This sample lists some 70,000 clones; 80% to 90% were detected once. The ten largest clones take up more than 0.65% of the sample. Sequencing was performed on CD4+ or CD8+ T cells sorted from blood, taken in a trial of the OX40 agonist ivuxolimab. The receptor source for this set is an adult with an advanced solid tumor such as melanoma, head and neck, liver or kidney cancer.

The chain is built from TRBV19 and TRBJ2-3; 10 nucleotides line up with TRBD2. This CDR3 has 16 residues. CDR1 is LNHDA and CDR2 is SQIVND in the germline V gene (reference sequence). Trimming cost V 3 bases and J 1 base; bases outside gene matches: 4. This CDR3 is CASSIRLAGGTDTQYF. As DNA, the CDR3 is TGTGCCAGTAGTATTCGGCTAGCGGGGGGCACAGATACGCAGTATTTT.

This chain joins TRBV18 and TRBJ1-5; D remains unclear. The CDR3 extends over 14 amino acids. V shed 5 bases and J shed 4 bases, with 12 bases lying between them. Germline V CDR1 and CDR2: KGHSH, LQKENI. This CDR3 reads CASSSELKNQPQHF. The CDR3 DNA sequence: TGTGCCAGCTCAAGCGAACTCAAAAATCAGCCCCAGCATTTT.

This clone was seen a few times. The chain combines TRBV19 with TRBJ1-5; possibly TRBD1 for D (6 bases). The CDR3 has 13 amino acids. The germline V gene encodes CDR1 LNHDA and CDR2 SQIVND (reference sequence). Trimming left V 7 bases short and J 5 bases short, with 12 bases between. CDR3 nucleotides: TGTGCCAGTACAGGGGCCACCCATCAGCCCCAGCATTTT. Residues: CASTGATHQPQHF.

The rearrangement links TRBV27 to TRBJ2-3; 9 nucleotides align to TRBD1. V lost 4 bases and J lost 5; bases outside the gene matches: 4. From germline, CDR1 is MNHEY and CDR2 SMNVEV (reference sequence). This CDR3 has 14 amino acids. The CDR3 loop reads CASSWTGVKDTQYF. The CDR3 DNA sequence: TGTGCCAGCAGTTGGACAGGGGTGAAAGATACGCAGTATTTT.

The chain links TRBV6-5 to TRBJ2-7; perhaps TRBD1 as D (6 bases). Per germline, CDR1 MNHEY and CDR2 SVGAGI. V gave up 7 bases and J gave up 2 bases, with 9 bases separating them. The CDR3 is 12 residues long. The CDR3 protein is CASKGGAYEQYF. Here the CDR3 DNA reads TGTGCCAGCAAAGGGGGTGCCTACGAGCAGTACTTC.

The chain uses TRBV7-2 and TRBJ1-2; 12 positions match TRBD1. V gave up 1 base and J gave up 6 bases; unmatched junction bases: 9. From germline, CDR1 is SGHTA and CDR2 FQGNSA. This CDR3 comprises 17 residues. For the CDR3, the DNA is TGTGCCAGCAGCTTAGTTGGGACAGGGGGCGCGGGTCATGGCTACACCTTC. Translated, it gives CASSLVGTGGAGHGYTF.

The rearrangement uses TRBV7-2 and TRBJ2-1; no firm D call. The CDR3 is 15 amino acids. V shed 2 bases and J shed 0 bases, with 8 bases lying between them. Germline V gene sequence: CDR1 SGHTA, CDR2 FQGNSA. This CDR3 is CASSLSLSSYNEQFF. The CDR3 bases are TGTGCCAGCAGCTTATCCCTAAGCTCCTACAATGAGCAGTTCTTC. The entire variable domain, with the rest obtained from reference TRBV7-2 and TRBJ2-1, is as follows: GAGVSQSPSNKVTEKGKDVELRCDPISGHTALYWYRQSLGQGLEFLIYFQGNSAPDKSGLPSDRFSAERTGGSVSTLTIQRTQQEDSAVYLCASSLSLSSYNEQFFGPGTRLTVL.

V and J are TRBV7-2 and TRBJ2-5; 8 nucleotides line up with TRBD1. Looked up from germline, CDR1 is SGHTA and CDR2 is FQGNSA. Germline trimming cut 5 bases from V and 5 bases from J; bases unmatched to any gene: 7. The CDR3 spans 14 residues. The CDR3 DNA is TGTGCCAGCAGCCCGTGGACAGGGAGGGAGACCCAGTACTTC. Protein sequence: CASSPWTGRETQYF.

The chain is built from TRBV29-1 and TRBJ2-7; the D is unclear. Trimming shortened V by 7 bases and J by 3 bases, and 10 bases separated the two germline ends. This CDR3 spans 11 amino acids. CDR1 is SQVTM, CDR2 ANQGSEA, per germline. CDR3 nucleotide sequence: TGCAGCGGTGCCCGAGGCTACGAGCAGTACTTC. Its protein product is CSGARGYEQYF.

This sequence joins TRBV7-2 and TRBJ2-7; 7 bases align to TRBD2. Per the germline V gene, CDR1 is SGHTA and CDR2 is FQGNSA. The CDR3 runs 14 residues. The V gene end was trimmed by 1 base and the J gene end by 5 bases; junction bases not matched to a gene: 5. The CDR3 DNA follows: TGTGCCAGCAGCTTAGTGGGAGGGCCGGACGAGCAGTACTTC. Residues: CASSLVGGPDEQYF.

The chain has TRBV5-1 and TRBJ2-5; no definite D call. The CDR3 is 12 residues long. The germline gives CDR1 SGHRS, CDR2 YFSETQ. The germline V and J ends were trimmed by 5 bases and 0 bases, with 5 bases remaining between them. The CDR3 coding sequence is TGCGCCAGCAGGGTAAACCAAGAGACCCAGTACTTC. This gives the protein CASRVNQETQYF. Full variable domain (rest looked up from reference TRBV5-1 and TRBJ2-5): KAGVTQTPRYLIKTRGQQVTLSCSPISGHRSVSWYQQTPGQGLQFLFEYFSETQRNKGNFPGRFSGRQFSNSRSEMNVSTLELGDSALYLCASRVNQETQYFGPGTRLLVL.

V usage is TRBV30 and J usage is TRBJ2-2; no reliable D call. This CDR3 region has 12 residues. Germline-derived CDR1 and CDR2 are GTSNPN and SVGIG (reference sequence). The germline V and J ends were trimmed by 3 bases and 6 bases, with 8 bases remaining between them. DNA of the CDR3: TGTGCCTGGAGCCCCAACCCCGGGGAGCTGTTTTTT. Protein sequence: CAWSPNPGELFF.

The chain uses TRBV7-2 and TRBJ2-7; 9 positions match TRBD1. The CDR3 is 13 residues long. The V segment lost 5 bases and the J segment 4 bases; nucleotides outside the gene matches: 3. Germline V lookup: CDR1 SGHTA, CDR2 FQGNSA. The CDR3 loop is CASSQDRGYEQYF. The CDR3 nucleotides read TGTGCCAGCAGCCAGGACAGGGGTTACGAGCAGTACTTC.

This chain links TRBV9 with TRBJ2-1; perhaps TRBD2 as D (6 bases). V lost 3 bases and J 7 bases, leaving 23 bases between the germline ends. This CDR3 spans 17 amino acids. The germline gives CDR1 SGDLS, CDR2 YYNGEE. In nucleotides, the CDR3 is TGTGCCAGCAGCGCCCGGATCCCTAGCGTGTCGTTTAATGAGCAGTTCTTC. Protein sequence: CASSARIPSVSFNEQFF. Full variable domain (missing parts from reference TRBV9 and TRBJ2-1): DSGVTQTPKHLITATGQRVTLRCSPRSGDLSVYWYQQSLDQGLQFLIQYYNGEERAKGNILERFSAQQFPDLHSELNLSSLELGDSALYFCASSARIPSVSFNEQFFGPGTRLTVL.

The chain links TRBV5-1 to TRBJ1-3; 7 positions agree with TRBD1. Germline CDR1 reads SGHRS; CDR2 reads YFSETQ. Germline trimming cut 0 bases from V and 3 bases from J; bases unmatched to any gene: 3. The CDR3 spans 15 residues. CDR3 in amino acids: CASSLAGGFGNTIYF. CDR3 in DNA: TGCGCCAGCAGCTTGGCAGGGGGATTTGGAAACACCATATATTTT.

V is TRBV7-2 and J is TRBJ1-2, with D maybe TRBD1 (6 bases). CDR1 is SGHTA, CDR2 FQGNSA, per germline. The CDR3 is 14 residues long. Trimming shortened V by 0 bases and J by 3 bases, and 8 bases separated the two germline ends. CDR3 DNA sequence: TGTGCCAGCAGCTTAGCTTCAGGGGACTATGGCTACACCTTC. Translation: CASSLASGDYGYTF.

The J gene is TRBJ2-1, the V gene TRBV6-6; 8 nucleotides agree with TRBD1. This CDR3 region has 16 residues. With 6 bases clipped from V and 0 bases from J, the junction kept 7 bases outside the gene matches. Germline V gives CDR1 MNHNY, CDR2 SVGAGI (reference sequence). The CDR3 sequence is CASSPDRGLSYNEQFF. The DNA of the CDR3 is TGTGCCAGCAGCCCCGACAGGGGCCTCTCCTACAATGAGCAGTTCTTC.

The chain is built from TRBV7-9 and TRBJ1-1; D is ambiguous. Trimming left V 1 base short and J 5 bases short, with 11 bases between. Germline V gene sequence: CDR1 SEHNR, CDR2 FQNEAQ (reference sequence). This CDR3 is built from 14 residues. The CDR3 bases are TGTGCCAGCAGCTTAGAAGGAGGCAGGACTGAAGCTTTCTTT. This translates into CASSLEGGRTEAFF.

The chain is built from TRBV30 and TRBJ2-5; D not resolved. CDR3 size: 12 residues. Germline V gene sequence: CDR1 GTSNPN, CDR2 SVGIG (reference sequence). V was clipped by 5 bases and J by 3 bases, with 10 bases between them. In DNA, the CDR3 is TGTGCCTGGGGTGCAACGGAAGAGACCCAGTACTTC. This sequence encodes CAWGATEETQYF.